This TCR beta chain derives from a study of T cell responses to AZD1222 COVID-19 vaccine. At the level of the study: Second-dose recipients at about 4 or about 12 weeks were treated as one pooled group.

Study-wide results and limits: Donors in the cohort were predominantly white British and more often female, and clonal diversity was possibly underestimated. Among AZD1222 vaccinees, only five or six were seropositive at baseline. Spike-specific TCR breadth and depth went up after people got two AZD1222 doses.

V trimming: 2 bases; J trimming: 10 bases; junction bases outside the gene matches: 11. CDR1 is SGHDT, CDR2 YYEEEE, per germline. The CDR3 totals 15 residues. About this clone itself: As yet, its antigen is unknown.

Here immunoSEQ multiplex PCR was the method, and the copy in TCRdb shows in-frame clones only, minus some. This table has 180,000 or so clones, around 94% appearing once. The chain is built from TRBV5-6 and TRBJ2-2; 7 bases agree with TRBD1. The specimen comprised peripheral blood, sampled on day 0 of AZD1222 vaccination. This sequence was found in an adult in good health. CDR3 amino acids: CASSLGNRGSEELFF. The DNA for the CDR3 is TGTGCCAGCAGCTTAGGGAACAGGGGCTCGGAGGAGCTGTTTTTT.